These 21 T cell receptor beta chains came from one sample sequenced in a study of blood T cell repertoires in COVID-19. Generated by immunoSEQ multiplex PCR, the TCRdb table keeps only in-frame clones and is missing some. In the table there are over 130,000 clones, approximately 88% of which are singletons. Sequenced: peripheral blood. The source of these receptors is a man aged 55 to 70 with active or convalescent COVID-19.

The rearrangement uses TRBV30 and TRBJ2-1; 13 bases are shared with TRBD2. The CDR3 contains 13 residues. Germline V CDR1 and CDR2: GTSNPN, SVGIG (reference sequence). V lost 3 bases to trimming and J lost 7 bases; unmatched junction nucleotides: 0. CDR3 protein: CAWRLAGGNEQFF. In DNA form, the CDR3 reads TGTGCCTGGAGACTAGCGGGAGGGAATGAGCAGTTCTTC.

The J gene is TRBJ1-5, the V gene TRBV6-6, with TRBD1 matching 7 bases. This CDR3 is built from 16 residues. With 5 bases clipped from V and 4 bases from J, the junction kept 11 bases outside the gene matches. Germline loops: CDR1 MNHNY, CDR2 SVGAGI (reference sequence). CDR3 sequence: CASSPPTGQQNQPQHF. CDR3 coding DNA: TGTGCCAGCAGTCCACCTACGGGACAGCAGAATCAGCCCCAGCATTTT.

V gene TRBV15 combines with J gene TRBJ1-2, with D possibly being TRBD1 (6 bases). V lost 5 bases and J lost 5, with 18 bases in between. The CDR3 length is 15 residues. Germline lookup yields CDR1 LNHNV and CDR2 YYDKDF (reference sequence). The CDR3 loop reads CATSRVGGGVYGYTF. For the CDR3, the DNA is TGTGCCACCAGCCGCGTTGGGGGGGGCGTTTATGGCTACACCTTC.

V and J are TRBV6-5 and TRBJ1-6; D is ambiguous. Germline lookup yields CDR1 MNHEY and CDR2 SVGAGI. The ends were cut back, 0 bases at V and 9 bases at J, with 6 bases in the middle. This CDR3 comprises 13 residues. The CDR3 reads CASSYSSSSPLHF. The CDR3 region has the DNA TGTGCCAGCAGTTACTCGTCTAGTTCACCCCTCCACTTT.

The chain employs TRBV7-9 and TRBJ2-7, with TRBD1 matching 8 bases. V shed 1 base, J shed 6 bases, and the junction held 8 bases outside the gene matches. The germline V gene encodes CDR1 SEHNR and CDR2 FQNEAQ (reference sequence). CDR3 length: 15 amino acids. The DNA of the CDR3 is TGTGCCAGCAGCTTAGGGGACAGGTTATTGGGCGAGCAGTACTTC. Protein sequence: CASSLGDRLLGEQYF.

DNA for the CDR3: TGTGCCAGCAGGCGGGGAGACTATGGCTACACCTTC. This codes for CASRRGDYGYTF. The chain joins TRBV28 to TRBJ1-2; D is undetermined. Trimming removed 6 bases at V and 3 bases at J, with 8 bases between. This CDR3 is built from 12 residues. CDR1 and CDR2 from the germline V gene are MDHEN and SYDVKM.

This clone was detected a few times. V gene TRBV3-1 (or the pseudogene TRBV3-2) combines with J gene TRBJ1-5; a possible D gene is TRBD1 (6 bases). Germline assignment: CDR1 LGHDT and CDR2 YNNKEL (reference sequence). The CDR3 is made up of 14 amino acids. V was pared by 1 base and J by 4 bases, with 8 bases between. CDR3: CASSQGTVNQPQHF. In nucleotides, the CDR3 is TGTGCCAGCAGCCAAGGGACAGTAAATCAGCCCCAGCATTTT.

V usage is TRBV19 and J usage is TRBJ2-1, with D possibly being TRBD1 (5 bases). The CDR3 covers 15 residues. Trimming cost V 3 bases and J 3 bases, with 12 bases left between them. Germline V gene data show CDR1 as LNHDA and CDR2 as SQIVND (reference sequence). The CDR3 region is CASSMWTNNYNEQFF. The CDR3 nucleotides read TGTGCCAGTAGTATGTGGACAAACAACTACAATGAGCAGTTCTTC.

The chain recombines TRBV27 with TRBJ1-2, with 7 nucleotides matching TRBD1. CDR1 and CDR2 from the germline V gene are MNHEY and SMNVEV (reference sequence). The CDR3 runs to 15 residues. With V trimmed by 2 bases and J by 2 bases, 5 bases remained unmatched. In DNA form, the CDR3 reads TGTGCCAGCAGTTTACGACCGGGACAGAACTATGGCTACACCTTC. As protein: CASSLRPGQNYGYTF.

This chain connects TRBV15 to TRBJ2-1, with 14 bases identical to TRBD2. The length of the CDR3 is 17 residues. Germline loops: CDR1 LNHNV, CDR2 YYDKDF (reference sequence). V lost 0 bases, J lost 10 bases, and 8 bases stayed unmatched. The CDR3 spells CATSRDLGTSGSNEQFF. The CDR3 DNA reads TGTGCCACCAGCAGAGATTTGGGGACTAGCGGGAGTAACGAGCAGTTCTTC.

The V gene is TRBV21-1, the J gene TRBJ2-1; the table's D call, TRBD2, has no DNA check behind it. TRBV21-1 is described as a pseudogene. CDR3 length equals 15 residues. The CDR3 is CASTAGTCSYNEQFF. DNA for the CDR3: TGTGCCAGCACGGCCGGGACTTGCTCCTACAATGAGCAGTTCTTC.

The J gene is TRBJ2-1, the V gene TRBV29-1, with D perhaps TRBD1 (8 bases). V was clipped by 2 bases and J by 1 base, with 15 bases between them. Germline CDR1 SQVTM, CDR2 ANQGSEA. The CDR3 covers 16 residues. The DNA for the CDR3 is TGCAGCGTTGAATCCTACAGGGGGGGGTCCTACAATGAGCAGTTCTTC. It is translated as CSVESYRGGSYNEQFF.

The V call is TRBV28, the J call TRBJ2-7; 12 positions match TRBD2. Per germline, CDR1 MDHEN and CDR2 SYDVKM. CDR3 length: 15 residues. V gave up 6 bases and J gave up 1 base; unmatched junction bases: 4. The DNA of the CDR3 is TGTGCCAGCAGGATGACTAGCGGGAGATCCTACGAGCAGTACTTC. This gives the protein CASRMTSGRSYEQYF. The variable domain in full, completed from reference TRBV28 and TRBJ2-7, reads DVKVTQSSRYLVKRTGEKVFLECVQDMDHENMFWYRQDPGLGLRLIYFSYDVKMKEKGDIPEGYSVSREKKERFSLILESASTNQTSMYLCASRMTSGRSYEQYFGPGTRLTVT.

The genes are TRBV10-1 and TRBJ2-1; TRBD2 matches 11 bases. The germline V gene encodes CDR1 WNHNN and CDR2 SYGVQD (reference sequence). V lost 6 bases and J lost 0; bases outside the gene matches: 1. CDR3 size: 15 residues. The CDR3 spells CASSGLAGSYNEQFF. CDR3 bases: TGCGCCAGCAGCGGACTAGCGGGCTCCTACAATGAGCAGTTCTTC.

This clone has at least ten counts. The chain recombines TRBV5-5 with TRBJ1-2; possible D gene TRBD1, 6 bases. Deletions cut 3 bases from V and 7 bases from J, with 22 bases between. The CDR3 is made up of 16 amino acids. CDR1 SGHKS and CDR2 YYEKEE come from the germline V gene (reference sequence). In nucleotides, the CDR3 is TGTGCCAGCAGCTCCCAATCGACCCAGGGGCTGGGTGGCTACACCTTC. It translates to CASSSQSTQGLGGYTF.

V usage is TRBV21-1 and J usage is TRBJ2-2; the DNA was not used to check the table's D call, TRBD2. TRBV21-1 is termed a pseudogene. The CDR3 sequence is 19 residues long. CDR3 region: CASSKMGPGEIDSPGELFF. For the CDR3, the DNA is TGTGCCAGCAGCAAAATGGGTCCGGGAGAAATCGACAGCCCCGGGGAGCTGTTTTTT.

The J gene is TRBJ1-1, the V gene TRBV4-1; perhaps TRBD1 as D (6 bases). V gave up 1 base and J gave up 6 bases, with 12 bases separating them. The germline CDR1 and CDR2 sequences are MGHRA and YSYEKL. The CDR3 runs to 14 residues. The CDR3 protein is CASSQGTERAEAFF. CDR3 coding DNA: TGCGCCAGCAGCCAAGGGACAGAAAGGGCTGAAGCTTTCTTT.

This clone showed up just once. The rearrangement uses TRBV4-2 and TRBJ2-3, with TRBD1 as a possible D gene (6 bases). CDR1 LGHNA and CDR2 YNFKEQ come from the germline V gene. There are 15 residues in the CDR3. The V end lost 4 bases, the J end lost 2 bases, and 13 bases lay between the germline ends. The CDR3, as DNA: TGTGCCAGCAGCCTACGGACAGATAACACAGATACGCAGTATTTT. As protein: CASSLRTDNTDTQYF.

The table lists this clone with a count of one. This chain joins TRBV7-2 and TRBJ2-7, with a tentative D call TRBD2 (5 bases). Trimming pared 2 bases from V and 3 bases from J, leaving 17 bases between. The CDR3 spans 16 residues. Germline lookup yields CDR1 SGHTA and CDR2 FQGNSA. The CDR3 is CASSLSASRARYEQYF. For the CDR3, the DNA is TGTGCCAGCAGCTTAAGCGCTAGCAGAGCTCGCTACGAGCAGTACTTC.

A note on this clone: At one of its ends the junction is not consistent with the germline gene, which may arise from a read error. CDR3 nucleotide sequence: TGTGCCAGCAGCTTAGGTGGGCGTGGCCGGAGGCTATTC. It specifies CASSLGGRGRRLF. The chain couples TRBV7-2 to TRBJ2-7; maybe TRBD2 (5 bases). Germline V gene data show CDR1 as SGHTA and CDR2 as FQGNSA. This CDR3 has 13 amino acids.

The CDR3 is CASSLPPYGYTF. The CDR3 DNA sequence: TGTGCCAGCAGTCTTCCCCCCTATGGCTACACCTTC. The V and J genes are TRBV28 and TRBJ1-2, with D hard to call. CDR3 length equals 12 residues. The germline CDR1 and CDR2 sequences are MDHEN and SYDVKM. V was pared by 5 bases and J by 4 bases, with 8 bases between.